The rows below give T cell receptor beta chains drawn from one sample of a study of T cells after yellow fever vaccination. Each CDR3 protein gets one entry after TCRdb re-called the 5' RACE reads with MiXCR. This sample has roughly 150,000 distinct CDR3 sequences, with 7% to 9% found just once. The input for sequencing was CD4+ T cells sorted from PBMCs, taken 5 days after the yellow fever booster vaccination. The receptors stem from a man aged 25-45 years who received the YFV17D yellow fever vaccine. Both conserved end residues are part of each CDR3. D genes are given only for firm matches. Where a row states a size, it is once, few, many or the class of an expanded clone; other rows omit it.

j_call	v_call	clone_size	d_call	cdr3_aa	cdr3_nt
TRBJ2-7	TRBV11-2	many	-	CASSLGREGLQYF	TGTGCCAGCAGCTTAGGGCGGGAAGGGCTGCAGTACTTC
TRBJ2-1	TRBV7-9	many	-	CASSLEGFGEQFF	TGTGCCAGCAGCTTAGAAGGGTTCGGCGAGCAGTTCTTC
TRBJ2-7	TRBV7-6	many	TRBD2	CASSLGGSPYEQYF	TGTGCCAGCAGCTTAGGCGGGAGTCCTTACGAGCAGTACTTC
TRBJ1-1	TRBV6-1	many	-	CASSRPSGAMSPEAFF	TGTGCCAGCAGTCGGCCGTCTGGGGCGATGAGTCCTGAAGCTTTCTTT
TRBJ1-2	TRBV7-2	many	-	CASSQEAGAGGYTF	TGTGCCAGCAGCCAAGAAGCGGGGGCAGGAGGCTACACCTTC
TRBJ1-5	TRBV4-3	-	TRBD1	CASSQNRGPYYDQPQHF	TGCGCCAGCAGCCAGAACAGGGGGCCCTACTATGATCAGCCCCAGCATTTT
TRBJ1-1	TRBV20-1	many	TRBD1	CSASGQRNTEAFF	TGCAGTGCCTCGGGACAGAGGAACACTGAAGCTTTCTTT
TRBJ1-5	TRBV7-2	many	-	CASSLSRGAEPQHF	TGTGCCAGCAGCTTATCGAGGGGCGCAGAGCCCCAGCATTTT
TRBJ2-3	TRBV29-1	many	-	CSVESRGPSTDTQYF	TGCAGCGTTGAAAGCCGGGGACCTAGCACAGATACGCAGTATTTT
TRBJ2-6	TRBV20-1	few	-	CSAKPTGRGANVLTF	TGCAGTGCTAAGCCAACGGGGCGTGGGGCCAACGTCCTGACTTTC
TRBJ2-4	TRBV5-1	many	-	CASSRGDAKNIQYF	TGCGCCAGCAGCCGAGGGGATGCTAAAAACATTCAGTACTTC
TRBJ1-2	TRBV27	many	TRBD1	CASSFGDRGGNGYTF	TGTGCCAGCAGTTTTGGCGACAGGGGAGGCAATGGCTACACCTTC
TRBJ1-1	TRBV6-5	many	TRBD1	CASSSKDRMNTEAFF	TGTGCCAGCAGTTCGAAGGACAGGATGAACACTGAAGCTTTCTTT
TRBJ2-3	TRBV7-8	few	-	CASSFDRTDTQYF	TGTGCCAGCAGCTTTGACCGCACAGATACGCAGTATTTT
TRBJ1-2	TRBV3-1	many	-	CASSPLLGGRDGYTF	TGTGCCAGCAGCCCCCTCCTCGGGGGGCGAGATGGCTACACCTTC
TRBJ2-1	TRBV19	many	-	CASTVMGSSLDRNLYNEQFF	TGTGCCAGTACCGTTATGGGATCGTCGTTAGACAGGAACCTCTACAATGAGCAGTTCTTC
TRBJ2-3	TRBV4-1	many	-	CASSQDLRGDDTQYF	TGCGCCAGCAGCCAAGACCTGAGAGGGGATGATACGCAGTATTTT
TRBJ2-1	TRBV5-1	many	TRBD2	CASSWEGSSYNEQFF	TGCGCCAGCAGCTGGGAGGGTAGCTCCTACAATGAGCAGTTCTTC
TRBJ2-1	TRBV5-1	many	-	CASSHGLPNEQFF	TGCGCCAGCAGCCATGGACTACCCAATGAGCAGTTCTTC
TRBJ2-7	TRBV14	many	TRBD1	CASSRSGTGPYEQYF	TGTGCCAGCAGCCGGTCCGGGACAGGTCCCTACGAGCAGTACTTC
TRBJ1-1	TRBV5-5	few	TRBD1	CASSPSTGGNTEAFF	TGTGCCAGCAGCCCCTCGACAGGGGGGAACACTGAAGCTTTCTTT
TRBJ1-1	TRBV4-2	many	-	CASRYSVAGWSTEAFF	TGTGCCAGCAGATATTCGGTAGCAGGGTGGTCCACTGAAGCTTTCTTT
TRBJ2-1	TRBV20-1	-	-	CSARAGTHNEQFF	TGCAGTGCTAGAGCCGGGACCCACAATGAGCAGTTCTTC
TRBJ2-1	TRBV7-3	many	TRBD2	CASGASGIFGYNEQFF	TGTGCCAGCGGGGCTAGCGGAATCTTTGGCTACAATGAGCAGTTCTTC
TRBJ2-7	TRBV5-6	-	-	CAIGPWPAYEQYF	TGTGCCATCGGCCCCTGGCCGGCCTACGAGCAGTACTTC
TRBJ2-2	TRBV5-1	-	TRBD2	CASSPGTSASGELFF	TGCGCCAGCAGCCCCGGGACTAGCGCGAGCGGGGAGCTGTTTTTT
TRBJ2-1	TRBV6-1	many	-	CASSRSRSYSSYNEQFF	TGTGCCAGCAGTCGAAGCCGCTCCTATAGCTCCTACAATGAGCAGTTCTTC
TRBJ1-2	TRBV20-1	many	-	CSASAGNAGTF	TGCAGTGCTAGTGCGGGGAACGCGGGCACCTTC
TRBJ2-2	TRBV2	few	-	CASNLGTGELFF	TGTGCCTCCAACCTAGGAACCGGGGAGCTGTTTTTT
TRBJ2-5	TRBV7-2	many	TRBD2	CASSLAETSAKETQYF	TGTGCCAGCAGCTTAGCGGAGACTAGCGCGAAAGAGACCCAGTACTTC
TRBJ2-5	TRBV7-9	many	TRBD2	CASSFIAGVETQYF	TGTGCCAGCAGCTTTATAGCGGGAGTAGAGACCCAGTACTTC
TRBJ2-2	TRBV20-1	many	TRBD1	CSASRTGWAGELFF	TGCAGTGCTTCCAGGACAGGGTGGGCCGGGGAGCTGTTTTTT
TRBJ2-3	TRBV29-1	many	TRBD2	CSVRPGGWTSTDTQYF	TGCAGCGTTCGACCGGGAGGCTGGACTAGCACAGATACGCAGTATTTT
TRBJ1-5	TRBV12-3/TRBV12-4	many	-	CASTPQGLQPQHF	TGTGCCAGCACCCCCCAGGGTCTTCAACCCCAGCATTTT
TRBJ1-2	TRBV7-2	many	TRBD1	CASSLDRGGGYTF	TGTGCCAGCAGCTTGGACAGGGGTGGCGGCTACACCTTC
TRBJ1-5	TRBV12-3/TRBV12-4	many	-	CASRKDNSGRPQHF	TGTGCCAGCAGAAAGGACAATTCGGGGAGGCCCCAGCATTTT
TRBJ1-5	TRBV20-1	-	-	CSATDGGNQPQHF	TGCAGTGCTACGGATGGGGGGAATCAGCCCCAGCATTTT
TRBJ2-5	TRBV29-1	many	-	CSVSRSSGETQYF	TGCAGCGTTTCCCGATCGAGTGGAGAGACCCAGTACTTC
TRBJ1-3	TRBV20-1	few	-	CSAREVGSGNTIYF	TGCAGTGCTAGAGAAGTAGGCTCTGGAAACACCATATATTTT
TRBJ2-7	TRBV2	many	-	CASCPRAYSYEQYF	TGTGCCAGCTGTCCTCGTGCGTACTCCTACGAGCAGTACTTC
TRBJ2-1	TRBV28	many	TRBD2	CASSLGGLAGAGNEQFF	TGTGCCAGCAGTTTAGGGGGACTAGCGGGAGCCGGCAATGAGCAGTTCTTC
TRBJ2-1	TRBV20-1	-	TRBD2	CSAPRLAVAYNEQFF	TGCAGTGCGCCCAGGCTAGCGGTAGCTTACAATGAGCAGTTCTTC
TRBJ1-5	TRBV29-1	many	-	CSVVGGNGNQPQHF	TGCAGCGTTGTCGGTGGGAATGGCAATCAGCCCCAGCATTTT
TRBJ2-7	TRBV5-1	many	TRBD2	CASSPELASAYEQYF	TGCGCCAGCAGCCCCGAACTAGCGAGTGCCTACGAGCAGTACTTC
TRBJ2-1	TRBV15	few	TRBD1	CATSRGQGGHNEQFF	TGTGCCACCAGCAGAGGACAGGGTGGCCACAATGAGCAGTTCTTC
TRBJ2-5	TRBV20-1	many	-	CSASPLTGEGETQYF	TGCAGTGCTAGCCCTTTAACAGGGGAGGGGGAGACCCAGTACTTC
TRBJ2-1	TRBV2	many	-	CASSAEGGYNEQFF	TGTGCCAGCAGTGCTGAAGGGGGATACAATGAGCAGTTCTTC
TRBJ2-1	TRBV20-1	many	-	CSASSLLGYNEQFF	TGCAGTGCTAGCTCTCTTCTTGGCTACAATGAGCAGTTCTTC
TRBJ1-2	TRBV5-6	many	-	CASSSGDYGYTF	TGTGCCAGCAGTTCAGGGGACTATGGCTACACCTTC
TRBJ2-1	TRBV10-3	many	TRBD2	CAISGTRALSYNEQFF	TGTGCCATCAGTGGGACTAGGGCACTCTCCTACAATGAGCAGTTCTTC
TRBJ2-7	TRBV10-3	many	TRBD1	CAISKGQGYEQYF	TGTGCCATCAGCAAGGGACAGGGCTACGAGCAGTACTTC
TRBJ2-1	TRBV5-1	many	TRBD2	CASSSRTSGRYNEQFF	TGCGCCAGCAGCTCTCGGACTAGCGGGAGGTACAATGAGCAGTTCTTC
TRBJ1-3	TRBV12-3/TRBV12-4	few	-	CATDNSGNTIYF	TGTGCCACCGACAACTCTGGAAACACCATATATTTT